The clone carrying this T cell receptor (beta chain) was seen once. Its target is unknown. This CDR3 region has 18 residues. Germline values: CDR1 MGHRA, CDR2 YSYEKL. Trimming at V came to 3 bases and at J to 3 bases, leaving 13 bases not matched to a gene. Here immunoSEQ multiplex PCR was the method, and the copy in TCRdb shows in-frame clones only, minus some. The sample includes more than 15,000 clones, 91% of them seen just once. The data originate from a study of T cells in localized non-small cell lung cancer. Overall study results and limits: Clonality of T cells reached its maximum in uninvolved adjacent lung, surpassing tumor. Adjacent lung held a median 57 of the top 100 tumor clones. With higher T cell density in blood came longer overall survival.

Material: peripheral blood, obtained before any cancer treatment. The chain carries TRBV4-1 and TRBJ2-7; 11 bases map to TRBD1. The TCR comes from a woman aged 40-69 years with stage I lung adenocarcinoma. The CDR3 DNA reads as TGCGCCAGCAGCCATACAATGGACCGGGACAGGGGGTTCTACGAGCAGTACTTC. Its translation: CASSHTMDRDRGFYEQYF.